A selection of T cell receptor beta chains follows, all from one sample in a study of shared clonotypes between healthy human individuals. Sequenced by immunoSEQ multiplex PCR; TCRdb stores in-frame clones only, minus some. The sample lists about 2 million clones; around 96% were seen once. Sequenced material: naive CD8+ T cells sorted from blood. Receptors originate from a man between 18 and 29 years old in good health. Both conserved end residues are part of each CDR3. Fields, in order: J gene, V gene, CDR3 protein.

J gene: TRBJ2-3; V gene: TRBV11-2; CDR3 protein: CASSADFRDRTDTQYF
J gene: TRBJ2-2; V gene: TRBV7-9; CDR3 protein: CASSPKTSGRTFTGELFF
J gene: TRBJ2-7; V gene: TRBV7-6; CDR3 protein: CASSLATGQGYEQYF
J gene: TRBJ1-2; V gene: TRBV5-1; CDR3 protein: CASSLEAGGGYTF
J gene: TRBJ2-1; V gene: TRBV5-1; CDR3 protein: CASSLVQSNEQFF
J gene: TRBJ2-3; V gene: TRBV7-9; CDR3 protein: CASREGPGDTQYF
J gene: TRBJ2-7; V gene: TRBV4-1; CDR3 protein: CASSQGQASYEQYF
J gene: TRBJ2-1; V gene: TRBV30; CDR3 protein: CAWSVESYNEQFF
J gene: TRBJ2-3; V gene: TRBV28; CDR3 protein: CASSPDPDTQYF
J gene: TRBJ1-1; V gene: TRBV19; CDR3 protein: CASSRLGPGVNTEAFF
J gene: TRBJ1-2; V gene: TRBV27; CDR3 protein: CASSIQGAHGYTF
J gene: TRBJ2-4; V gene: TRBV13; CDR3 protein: CASSSGTESNLAKNIQYF
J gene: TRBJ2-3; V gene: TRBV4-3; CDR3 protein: CASSQDPSSTDTQYF
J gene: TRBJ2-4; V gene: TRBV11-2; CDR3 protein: CASSLAGPAKNIQYF
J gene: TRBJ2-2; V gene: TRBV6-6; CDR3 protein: CASSSSGTPTGELFF
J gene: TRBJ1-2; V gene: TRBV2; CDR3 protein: CASSEEVPFYYGYTF
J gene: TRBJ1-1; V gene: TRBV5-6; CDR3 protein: CASSLVSTEAFF
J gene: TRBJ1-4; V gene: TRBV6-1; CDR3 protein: CASAGGEKLFF
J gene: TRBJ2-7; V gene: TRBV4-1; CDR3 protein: CASSQDIGVSREQYF
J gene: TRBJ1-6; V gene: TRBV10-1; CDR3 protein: CASDQGQSNSPLHF
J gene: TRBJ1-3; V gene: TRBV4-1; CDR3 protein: CASSQAAGVSGNTIYF
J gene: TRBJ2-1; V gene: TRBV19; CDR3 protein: CASSQVYDEQFF
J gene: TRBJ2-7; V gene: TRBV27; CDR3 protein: CASSPGRRDYEQYF
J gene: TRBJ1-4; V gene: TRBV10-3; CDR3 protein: CAISEGDPPNEKLFF
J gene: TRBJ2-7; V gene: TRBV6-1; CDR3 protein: CAAFDITTYEQYF
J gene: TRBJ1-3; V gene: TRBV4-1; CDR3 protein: CASSQVGLTLRSSGNTIYF
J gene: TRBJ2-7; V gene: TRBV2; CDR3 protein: CASSDNGGVDTYEQYF
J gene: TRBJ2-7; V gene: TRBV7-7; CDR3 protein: CASSRGGAYEQYF
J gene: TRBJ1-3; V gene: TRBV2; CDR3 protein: CASSAGISGNTIYF
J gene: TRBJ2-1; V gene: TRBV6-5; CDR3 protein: CASSYSMAGGRYEQFF
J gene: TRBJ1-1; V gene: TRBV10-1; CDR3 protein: CASSEGSSSTEAFF
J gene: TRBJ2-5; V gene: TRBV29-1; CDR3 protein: CSVGSITGEGETQYF
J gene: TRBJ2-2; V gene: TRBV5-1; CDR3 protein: CASFDLGHTRGELFF
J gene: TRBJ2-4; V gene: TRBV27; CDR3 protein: CASSLLAGGWDIQYF
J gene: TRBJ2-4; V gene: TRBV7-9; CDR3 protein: CASSSPQNIQYF
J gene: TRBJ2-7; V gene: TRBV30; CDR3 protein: CAQRGTSGSNEQYF
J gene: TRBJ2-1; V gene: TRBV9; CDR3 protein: CASSPSSAYNEQFF
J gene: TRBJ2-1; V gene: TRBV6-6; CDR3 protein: CASNGLAGGNEQFF
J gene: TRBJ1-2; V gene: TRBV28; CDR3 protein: CASSTDRDWVNYGYTF
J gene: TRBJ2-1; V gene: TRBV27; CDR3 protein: CASSLASGSIQFF
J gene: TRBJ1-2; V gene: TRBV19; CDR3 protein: CASMGTYGYTF
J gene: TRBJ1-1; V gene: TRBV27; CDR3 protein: CASSLGGPGTEAFF
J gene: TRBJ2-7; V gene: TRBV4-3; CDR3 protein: CASSLTPVNSYEQYF
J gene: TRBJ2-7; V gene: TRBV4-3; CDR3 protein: CASSQESGNLYEQYF
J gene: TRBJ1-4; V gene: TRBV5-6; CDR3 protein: CASSLGRSPYEKLFF
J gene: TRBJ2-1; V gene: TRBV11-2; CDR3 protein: CASTGRLAVDYNEQFF
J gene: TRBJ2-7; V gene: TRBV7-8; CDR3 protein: CASSLIRDSSYEQYF
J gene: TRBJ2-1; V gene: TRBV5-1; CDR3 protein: CASSLSVGEGGWEQFF
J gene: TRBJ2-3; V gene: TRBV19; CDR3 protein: CASTPRGVGDTQYF
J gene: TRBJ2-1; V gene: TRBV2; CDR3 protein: CASSSGGESSYNEQFF
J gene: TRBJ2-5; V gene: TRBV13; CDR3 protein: CASSSYQETQYF
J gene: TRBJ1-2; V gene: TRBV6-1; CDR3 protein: CASVILGTGSDF